A single sample gave rise to the 23 T cell receptor beta chains below, sequenced in a study of T cells after yellow fever vaccination. From the 5' RACE reads, TCRdb called clonotypes with MiXCR, one entry per CDR3 protein. The sample shows about 340,000 distinct CDR3 sequences, roughly an eighth of them seen only once. The sample here was CD4+ T cells sorted from PBMCs, taken 15 days after the yellow fever booster vaccination. The receptors come from a young man who received the YFV17D yellow fever vaccine.

This chain uses TRBV7-9 with TRBJ2-6; D remains unclear. Trimming pared 1 base from V and 0 bases from J, leaving 4 bases between. CDR3 length equals 15 residues. Germline lookup yields CDR1 SEHNR and CDR2 FQNEAQ (reference sequence). The CDR3 DNA is TGTGCCAGCAGCTTAGTTAGCTCTGGGGCCAACGTCCTGACTTTC. It specifies CASSLVSSGANVLTF.

This clonotype was recorded a few times. The chain couples TRBV7-3 to TRBJ2-1, with a tentative D call TRBD2 (5 bases). Trimming took off 2 bases at V and 5 bases at J, with 13 bases between the two ends. The CDR3 runs to 15 residues. Germline lookup yields CDR1 SGHTA and CDR2 FQGTGA. The CDR3 DNA sequence: TGTGCCAGCAGCTTAGATAGCGCACCACACAATGAGCAGTTCTTC. Its protein product is CASSLDSAPHNEQFF.

The chain uses TRBV6-5 and TRBJ1-2; weak D call: TRBD1 (6 bases). The CDR3 contains 11 residues. CDR1 MNHEY and CDR2 SVGAGI come from the germline V gene. The germline V and J ends were trimmed by 10 bases and 5 bases, with 11 bases remaining between them. For the CDR3, the DNA is TGTGCCACCCACGGACAGTATGGCTACACCTTC. Its translation is CATHGQYGYTF.

This clonotype was counted only a few times. V and J are TRBV6-2 or TRBV6-3 and TRBJ2-5; 11 bases are a match to TRBD2. V was pared by 5 bases and J by 2 bases, with 7 bases of the junction left unmatched. The CDR3 runs 16 residues. The germline gives CDR1 MNHEY, CDR2 SVGEGT. The CDR3 here is CASSLLAGELQETQYF. In DNA form, the CDR3 reads TGTGCCAGCAGTCTACTAGCGGGGGAACTTCAAGAGACCCAGTACTTC.

The sample holds many counts of this clonotype. The chain has TRBV6-5 and TRBJ1-3; tentative D call: TRBD1 (5 bases). CDR1 MNHEY and CDR2 SVGAGI come from the germline V gene. The CDR3 covers 13 residues. V lost 4 bases, J lost 4 bases, and 8 bases lay in between. CDR3 in amino acids: CASSSPGGNTIYF. CDR3 nucleotides: TGTGCCAGCAGTTCTCCAGGGGGAAACACCATATATTTT.

This rearrangement joins TRBV27 to TRBJ1-2; D gene unclear. Per the germline V gene, CDR1 is MNHEY and CDR2 is SMNVEV (reference sequence). Trimming cost V 3 bases and J 2 bases, with 7 bases left between them. The CDR3 covers 13 residues. The CDR3 region is CASSFSFNYGYTF. The CDR3 DNA is TGTGCCAGCAGTTTTTCTTTCAACTATGGCTACACCTTC.

The J gene is TRBJ2-7, the V gene TRBV29-1; D is perhaps TRBD2 (5 bases). The CDR3 spans 13 residues. V lost 6 bases and J 0 bases, leaving 12 bases between the germline ends. The germline V gene has CDR1 SQVTM and CDR2 ANQGSEA. The CDR3 loop is CSVVEARSYEQYF. The CDR3 DNA reads as TGCAGCGTGGTGGAGGCCCGCTCCTACGAGCAGTACTTC.

A few counts support this clonotype. V gene TRBV20-1 combines with J gene TRBJ2-1; TRBD2 agrees at 8 bases. The CDR3 length is 13 residues. V was pared by 5 bases and J by 7 bases, with 7 bases of the junction left unmatched. Germline V CDR1 and CDR2: DFQATT, SNEGSKA (reference sequence). The CDR3 DNA follows: TGCAGTGCTCGCGGGGGGTTGAGAAATGAGCAGTTCTTC. This sequence encodes CSARGGLRNEQFF.

This clonotype was seen a few times. The V call is TRBV15, the J call TRBJ2-7; the D gene could be TRBD1 or TRBD2 (5 bases each). The CDR3 has 14 residues. With 0 bases removed from V and 3 bases from J, the gap between germline ends came to 9 bases. Germline CDR1 LNHNV, CDR2 YYDKDF (reference sequence). The CDR3 loop is CATSREGPDYEQYF. CDR3 in DNA: TGTGCCACCAGCAGAGAGGGACCTGACTACGAGCAGTACTTC.

The V and J genes are TRBV19 and TRBJ1-1; D is undetermined. The CDR3 runs 13 residues. V lost 5 bases to trimming and J lost 5 bases, with 12 bases between them. Germline CDR1 reads LNHDA; CDR2 reads SQIVND (reference sequence). In nucleotides, the CDR3 is TGTGCCAGTAGTCAGACCTTGGGGACTGAAGCTTTCTTT. It is translated as CASSQTLGTEAFF.

The chain is built from TRBV18 and TRBJ1-1, with 10 positions matching TRBD1. The J segment lost 4 bases and the V segment lost 2 bases, leaving 4 bases of the junction unmatched. There are 15 residues in the CDR3. CDR1 is KGHSH, CDR2 LQKENI, per germline. The CDR3 nucleotides read TGTGCCAGCTCACCAATGACAGGGGGCCCCACTGAAGCTTTCTTT. This gives the protein CASSPMTGGPTEAFF.

The CDR3 sequence is CASSLSTGEEAFF. Here the CDR3 DNA reads TGTGCCAGCAGCTTATCGACAGGGGAGGAAGCTTTCTTT. The rearrangement links TRBV7-2 to TRBJ1-1, with 8 bases matching TRBD1. The V segment lost 2 bases and the J segment 8 bases; nucleotides outside the gene matches: 4. The CDR3 sequence is 13 residues long. Germline-derived CDR1 and CDR2 are SGHTA and FQGNSA.

This clonotype was seen many times. The V gene is TRBV5-1, the J gene TRBJ1-6; 8 bases line up with TRBD1. The length of the CDR3 is 16 residues. Germline V gives CDR1 SGHRS, CDR2 YFSETQ. J was trimmed by 5 bases and V by 4 bases; bases with no gene match: 8. In DNA form, the CDR3 reads TGCGCCAGCAGCATCGGACAGGGCACCAATAATTCACCCCTCCACTTT. This translates into CASSIGQGTNNSPLHF.

This rearrangement joins TRBV10-3 to TRBJ2-1; 8 positions agree with TRBD2. The CDR3 loop spans 13 amino acids. Germline V gives CDR1 ENHRY, CDR2 SYGVKD. V dropped 11 bases and J dropped 0; count of bases not matched to a gene: 3. Here the CDR3 DNA reads TGTGCCGGGCGGGAGGACTCCTACAATGAGCAGTTCTTC. Protein product: CAGREDSYNEQFF.

The chain uses TRBV11-2 and TRBJ2-7; 11 bases match TRBD2. Germline CDR1 reads SGHAT; CDR2 reads FQNNGV. The CDR3 has 15 residues. V lost 5 bases and J lost 3; bases outside the gene matches: 6. The CDR3 sequence is CASSPSGGRNYEQYF. DNA for the CDR3: TGTGCCAGCAGCCCTAGCGGGGGGCGGAACTACGAGCAGTACTTC.

This chain connects TRBV24-1 to TRBJ1-2, with a weak D call TRBD1 (6 bases). This CDR3 is 14 amino acids long. Per the germline V gene, CDR1 is KGHDR and CDR2 is SFDVKD. V shed 8 bases and J shed 6 bases, with 18 bases lying between them. The CDR3, as DNA: TGTGCCACCACCCAACAGGGTATTTCGGATGGCTACACCTTC. It yields the protein CATTQQGISDGYTF.

A few counts support this clonotype. CDR3: CASSFSQGRHQPQHF. The CDR3 region has the DNA TGTGCCAGCAGTTTTTCCCAAGGGAGACATCAGCCCCAGCATTTT. The chain uses TRBV28 and TRBJ1-5; D ambiguous. The germline V gene encodes CDR1 MDHEN and CDR2 SYDVKM. Trimming pared 3 bases from V and 5 bases from J, leaving 14 bases between. The CDR3 contains 15 residues.

This clonotype occurred a few times. This chain connects TRBV9 to TRBJ2-6; no firm D call. Germline values: CDR1 SGDLS, CDR2 YYNGEE. This CDR3 contains 14 residues. Trimming took off 0 bases at V and 5 bases at J, with 6 bases between the two ends. The chain's CDR3 is CASSVDLRANVLTF. The CDR3 DNA is TGTGCCAGCAGCGTAGACTTGAGGGCCAACGTCCTGACTTTC.

The V call is TRBV2, the J call TRBJ1-2, with 7 positions matching TRBD1. Per the germline V gene, CDR1 is SNHLY and CDR2 is FYNNEI. The J segment lost 13 bases and the V segment lost 8 bases, leaving 16 bases of the junction unmatched. The CDR3 sequence is 13 residues long. In nucleotides, the CDR3 is TGTGCCAGCCTAAATAGTCTGGGGACAGCAGCCACCTTC. Translation gives CASLNSLGTAATF.

The rearrangement joins TRBV3-1 to TRBJ1-4; 9 bases are a match to TRBD1. From germline, CDR1 is LGHDT and CDR2 YNNKEL (reference sequence). V lost 4 bases, J lost 13 bases, and 13 bases stayed unmatched. This CDR3 has 15 amino acids. CDR3 in DNA: TGTGCCAGCAGCCCGTCCGGGACAGGGACCGTCCGACTGTTTTTT. This translates into CASSPSGTGTVRLFF.

The rearrangement joins TRBV3-1 to TRBJ1-2; D remains ambiguous. This CDR3 spans 14 amino acids. The V end was cut by 4 bases, the J end by 8 bases, with 17 bases between. Germline values: CDR1 LGHDT, CDR2 YNNKEL (reference sequence). Here the CDR3 reads CASSLEFGWRGYTF. CDR3 DNA: TGTGCCAGCAGCCTCGAGTTTGGTTGGCGCGGCTACACCTTC.

This clonotype was detected many times. The rearrangement joins TRBV3-1 to TRBJ2-3; TRBD1 or TRBD2 may be the D gene (5 bases each). Germline V gives CDR1 LGHDT, CDR2 YNNKEL (reference sequence). V was cut by 1 base and J by 1 base, with 6 bases left in between. The CDR3 sequence is 14 residues long. CDR3 DNA sequence: TGTGCCAGCAGCCAAGCGGGGCGCACAGATACGCAGTATTTT. Protein product: CASSQAGRTDTQYF.

A few counts support this clonotype. The chain is built from TRBV27 and TRBJ1-6; possible D gene TRBD1, 5 bases. V was shortened by 7 bases and J by 9 bases, with 19 bases between the two germline ends. The CDR3 totals 15 residues. Germline values: CDR1 MNHEY, CDR2 SMNVEV (reference sequence). Here the CDR3 DNA reads TGTGCCAGCACGCGGAAGGGCCAGGGCCGTTCACCCCTCCACTTT. Protein sequence: CASTRKGQGRSPLHF.